The source of this T cell receptor (beta chain) is a study of regulatory T cells in long-lasting Graves disease (dated by TCRdb to about 2021). Some background on the complete study: Persistent Graves' disease was defined as persistently positive TSH receptor autoantibodies together with antithyroid drug treatment for over 5 years. Peripheral blood TCR sequencing and RNA sequencing compared persistent Graves' disease patients with newly diagnosed Graves' disease patients. The study took place in China and was registered as a clinical trial. On average, persistent Graves' disease patients in the clinical cohort had been on antithyroid drugs for approximately ten years. A total of 33 samples underwent TCR sequencing: around 13 from persistent and approximately 20 from newly diagnosed Graves' disease patients. The investigation overall reported the following: The small sample size was acknowledged by the authors as a limitation that may reduce accuracy. Sequencing and analysis were restricted to the TCR beta chain. Persistent disease showed preferential use of TRBV28, TRBJ1-2 and TRBJ2-5, whereas newly diagnosed disease favored TRBV20-1 and TRBJ2-1. Persistent Graves' disease patients showed lower TCR Shannon entropy and fewer highly expanded clones than newly diagnosed patients, suggesting clonal expansion. Persistent patients shared more public clonotypes among themselves (roughly 2,700) than newly diagnosed patients did (approximately 970). Because the primary lesion, thyroid tissue, could not be accessed, the study looked at peripheral blood alone.

The CDR3 numbers 15 residues from cysteine through phenylalanine. Only CDR3 DNA is held: 45 bases, read in frame from base 1. V and J are trimmed by 6 bases and 3 bases, and the gene matches miss 9 bases of the junction. The germline V gene (reference sequence) specifies MNHEY as CDR1 and SMNVEV as CDR2. The time point tag for this specimen amounts to: persistent/refractory GD, antithyroid drugs over 5 years with positive TRAb. For both TCR sequencing and RNA sequencing, RNA was extracted from PBMCs in TRIzol. Graves' disease was diagnosed according to American Thyroid Association guidelines. Patients were recruited from an endocrinology department in Xi'an, China. From each patient, 7.5 to 10 milliliters of peripheral blood was collected into an EDTA anticoagulant tube. Ficoll Paque Plus density gradient separation was used to isolate PBMCs, and no additional T cell sorting was done. An Agilent 2100 Bioanalyzer and agarose gel were used to check RNA quality, while a NanoDrop 2000 measured RNA concentration.

Library preparation used multiplex PCR. Data came from an Illumina HiSeq 4000. CDR3 regions were amplified by Arm-PCR with iRepertoire HTBI primers to construct TCR beta libraries. Before sequencing, the PCR products underwent gel purification. The study's own analysis went as follows. Gene usage analysis of CDR3 amino acid clonotypes used the 62 TRBV and more than 13 TRBJ segments found across samples. Filtered high-quality paired reads were merged into contigs using COPE and FqMerger. Contigs were aligned with BLAST to IMGT TRBV, TRBD and TRBJ reference genes, and CDR3 was defined per IMGT. Any clonotype with a frequency above 0.1% was counted as a highly expanded clone. Shannon entropy was used to measure repertoire diversity, and the Gini coefficient was used to measure V-J evenness. A clonotype was considered public if more than one individual shared it. TCRdb redid the processing of the public reads, applying fastp at Q25 and MiXCR, and retained in-frame beta chains. Rows with a matching CDR3 protein are joined into one entry that keeps the most common DNA and genes. TCRdb, not the original authors, processed these V and J calls. This sample comprises 310,000 or so distinct CDR3 sequences, under 25% of them detected only once. The ten largest clones take up about 56% of the sample.

This clonotype was seen many times. No antigen is known for it. No much larger clone is present one base from it, and per-base qualities are unavailable. The chain is encoded by TRBV27 joined to TRBJ1-2; 8 of the junction bases match TRBD1. The receptor comes from a female donor with Graves disease. Source: peripheral blood mononuclear cells (PBMCs), taken when the disease was refractory, from a patient treated with antithyroid drugs. The encoded CDR3 is CASRKQGQEDYGYTF. In nucleotide form, the sequence is TGTGCCAGCAGGAAGCAGGGACAGGAAGACTATGGCTACACCTTC.